This T cell receptor beta chain was sequenced in a study of cytomegalovirus exposure and HLA in healthy donors. At the level of the study: A data release that came early held some 79 million unique TCRs from HLA-typed donors. Study-level findings and limits: For most TCR sequences rarity was the rule, although some public TCRs occurred in many donors.

At the time of sampling, donors were nominally healthy, though unrecorded immune exposures were likely. As regards this clone: Its antigen is as yet unknown.

The PCR made use of 60 Vbeta and 13 Jbeta primers. Sequencing used immunoSEQ multiplex PCR; TCRdb keeps in-frame clones, though not all of them. In the table there are about 98,000 clones, 74% of which are singletons. This CDR3 is built from 15 residues. Trimming pared 2 bases from V and 4 bases from J, leaving 12 bases between. Per germline, CDR1 MNHNY and CDR2 SVGAGI (reference sequence). The TCR comes from a male donor in good health and CMV-seronegative. This chain joins TRBV6-6 and TRBJ1-5; TRBD1 might be the D (5 bases). Source material: PBMCs. CDR3 sequence reads: CASSYSGTDNQPQHF. In DNA form, the CDR3 reads TGTGCCAGCAGTTACAGCGGGACTGATAATCAGCCCCAGCATTTT.